This T cell receptor beta chain derives from a study of T cell responses to AZD1222 COVID-19 vaccine. Overall study findings and caveats: The study sampled repertoires only after the peak T cell response. Spike-specific TCR depth and breadth grew after two AZD1222 doses.

Germline-derived CDR1 and CDR2 are SGHRS and YFSETQ. The CDR3 is 18 residues long. After removal of 4 bases from V and 7 bases from J, the junction contained 13 bases not matched to a gene. Clones were sequenced by immunoSEQ multiplex PCR, and TCRdb holds only the in-frame ones, with some missing. The table includes 140,000 to 150,000 clones, more than 85% detected once. As regards this clone: Its antigen remains unknown.

The chain uses TRBV5-1 and TRBJ2-1; 14 positions match TRBD2. The clonotype comes from an adult in good health. Source: peripheral blood, taken on day 0 of AZD1222 vaccination. CDR3 residues: CASSTGGLAGVAGNEQFF. The CDR3 DNA is TGCGCCAGCAGCACCGGGGGACTAGCGGGAGTAGCGGGGAATGAGCAGTTCTTC.